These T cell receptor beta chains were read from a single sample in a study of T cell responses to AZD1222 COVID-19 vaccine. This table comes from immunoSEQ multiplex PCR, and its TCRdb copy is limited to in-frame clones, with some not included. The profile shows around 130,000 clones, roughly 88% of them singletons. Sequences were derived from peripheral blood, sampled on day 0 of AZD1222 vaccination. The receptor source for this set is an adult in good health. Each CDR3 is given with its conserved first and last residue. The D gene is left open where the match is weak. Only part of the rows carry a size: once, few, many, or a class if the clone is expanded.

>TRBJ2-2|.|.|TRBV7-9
TGTGCCAGCAGCTCCGACAAGCGCACCGGGGAGCTGTTTTTT
CASSSDKRTGELFF
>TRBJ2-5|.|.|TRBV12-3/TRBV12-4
TGTGCCAGCTCTCCAGGGAAGAGAACCCAGTACTTC
CASSPGKRTQYF
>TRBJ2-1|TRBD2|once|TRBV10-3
TGTGCCATCGTCGATGGCGGGAGCCCCGGTGAGCAGTTCTTC
CAIVDGGSPGEQFF
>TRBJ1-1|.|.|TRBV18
TGTGCCAGCTCACCATCAGGGGAGAACACTGAAGCTTTCTTT
CASSPSGENTEAFF
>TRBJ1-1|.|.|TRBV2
TGTGCCAGCAGTGAGAGACCGGGGGCGGCTTTCTTT
CASSERPGAAFF
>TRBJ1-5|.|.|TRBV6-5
TGTGCCAGCAGTAGGGGGTCCAAAGAGCCCCAGCATTTT
CASSRGSKEPQHF
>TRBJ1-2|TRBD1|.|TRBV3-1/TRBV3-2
TGTGCCAGCAGATTGACAGGGAACTATGGCTACACCTTC
CASRLTGNYGYTF
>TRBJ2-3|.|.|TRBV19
TGTGCCAGTAGTATTAATGAGGGGGGTAGCACAGATACGCAGTATTTT
CASSINEGGSTDTQYF
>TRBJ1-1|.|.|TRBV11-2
TGTGCCAGCAGCTTAGCGGGCCGGGGCCTTGACACTGAAGCTTTCTTT
CASSLAGRGLDTEAFF
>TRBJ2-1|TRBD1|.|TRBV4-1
TGCGCCAGCAGCCTTTTAACTCCGGGGACAGCAGACAATGAGCAGTTCTTC
CASSLLTPGTADNEQFF
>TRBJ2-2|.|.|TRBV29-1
TGCAGCGTTGAACGGCGGGTCGGGGAGCTGTTTTTT
CSVERRVGELFF
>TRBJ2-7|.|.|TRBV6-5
TGTGCCAGCAGGCAGGACAGCTCTTACGAGCAGTACTTC
CASRQDSSYEQYF
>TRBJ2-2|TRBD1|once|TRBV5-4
TGTGCCAGTAAGCCTGACAGGGGTGGCACCGGGGAGCTGTTTTTT
CASKPDRGGTGELFF
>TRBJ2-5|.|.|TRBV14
TGTGCCAGCAGCCAAAGGGGGGGCAGGCGGGAGACCCAGTACTTC
CASSQRGGRRETQYF
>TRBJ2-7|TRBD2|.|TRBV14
TGTGCCAGCAGCCATTACCCCGGGACTAGCGGGCTGGGGGGGAGCTCCTACGAGCAGTACTTC
CASSHYPGTSGLGGSSYEQYF
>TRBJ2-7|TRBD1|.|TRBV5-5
TGTGCCAGCAGCTGGGCACTATTCTCAGGGGGCTACGAGCAGTACTTC
CASSWALFSGGYEQYF
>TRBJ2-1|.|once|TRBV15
TGTGCCACCAGCAGAGATCGGGGGGCCAGAAATGAGCAGTTCTTC
CATSRDRGARNEQFF
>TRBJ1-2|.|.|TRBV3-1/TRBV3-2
TGTGCCAGCAGAAAAACAGGGACGATTGGCTACACCTTC
CASRKTGTIGYTF
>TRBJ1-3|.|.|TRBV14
TGTGCCAGCAGCCAAGAAATCTCTGGAAACACCATATATTTT
CASSQEISGNTIYF
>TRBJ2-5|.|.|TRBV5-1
TGCGCCAGCAGCTTGGGGGGATTCGTGGGACTCAAAGAGACCCAGTACTTC
CASSLGGFVGLKETQYF
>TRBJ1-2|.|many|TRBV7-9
TGTGCCAGCAGCTTAGATGCAGGGAGCTATGGCTACACCTTC
CASSLDAGSYGYTF
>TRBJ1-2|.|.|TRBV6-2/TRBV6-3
TGTGCCAGCAGTTATAGAGGAGGATATGGCTACACCTTC
CASSYRGGYGYTF
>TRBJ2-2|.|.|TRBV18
TGTGCCAGCTCAGGGAGTCGCGTTGGGGCCGCGAACACCGGGGAGCTGTTTTTT
CASSGSRVGAANTGELFF
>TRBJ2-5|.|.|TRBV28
TGTGCCAGCAGCCCAGGAAGAGAGACCCAGTACTTC
CASSPGRETQYF
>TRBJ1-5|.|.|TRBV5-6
TGTGCCAGCAGCACATTAGCGTCTGCCAATCAGCCCCAGCATTTT
CASSTLASANQPQHF
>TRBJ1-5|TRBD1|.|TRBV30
TGTGCCTGCCGGGACAGGGTTGGCAATCAGCCCCAGCATTTT
CACRDRVGNQPQHF
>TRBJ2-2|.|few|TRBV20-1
TGCAGTGCAGTAGTCAACGGGGAGCTGTTTTTT
CSAVVNGELFF
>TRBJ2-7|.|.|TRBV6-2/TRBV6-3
TGTGCCAGCAGTTACCCCGGATACGCGGGTTTACAGGACGAGCAGTACTTC
CASSYPGYAGLQDEQYF
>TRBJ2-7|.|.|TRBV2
TGTGCCAGCAGCGGAAAGGGGTACGAGCAGTACTTC
CASSGKGYEQYF
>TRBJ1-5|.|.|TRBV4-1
TGCGCCAGCAGCCAAGCCCCGTATCGAGGTCCGGGTCAGCCCCAGCATTTT
CASSQAPYRGPGQPQHF
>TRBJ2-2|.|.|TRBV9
TGTGCCAGCAGCTCATGGACAGACGGCACCGGGGAGCTGTTTTTT
CASSSWTDGTGELFF
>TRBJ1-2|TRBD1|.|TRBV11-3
TGTGCCAGCAGCTTAGAGAGGACAGGGGGAGACTATGGCTACACCTTC
CASSLERTGGDYGYTF
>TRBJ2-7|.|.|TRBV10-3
TGTGCCATCAGTAAGACAGGGTCTAGCGGATCATTCGCCTACGAGCAGTACTTC
CAISKTGSSGSFAYEQYF
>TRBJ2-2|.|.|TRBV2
TGTGCCAGCAAAGGTTCGGTCACCGGGGAGCTGTTTTTT
CASKGSVTGELFF
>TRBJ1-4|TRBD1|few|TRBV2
TGTGCCAGCAGTTTGGGACAGGCCGACCATGAAAAACTGTTTTTT
CASSLGQADHEKLFF
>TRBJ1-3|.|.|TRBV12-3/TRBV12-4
TGTGCCAGCAGTCGACAGTCTGGAAACACCATATATTTT
CASSRQSGNTIYF
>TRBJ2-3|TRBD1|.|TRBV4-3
TGCGCCAGCAGCCAAGACCGGGACAGGGATCCAGATACGCAGTATTTT
CASSQDRDRDPDTQYF
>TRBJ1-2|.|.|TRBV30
TGTGCCTGGAGCCCCACAGGGCGGCCTGGCTACACCTTC
CAWSPTGRPGYTF
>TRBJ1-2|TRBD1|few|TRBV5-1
TGCGCCAGCAGCTCGGGACAGAACGAGATGGAAGGCTACACCTTC
CASSSGQNEMEGYTF
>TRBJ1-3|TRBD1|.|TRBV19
TGTGCCACCTCCATCTCCATACAGGGGCCTGCCTACTCTGGAAACACCATATATTTT
CATSISIQGPAYSGNTIYF
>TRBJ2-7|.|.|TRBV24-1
TGTGCCACCAGTGATCCCAGTCATTCCTACGAGCAGTACTTC
CATSDPSHSYEQYF
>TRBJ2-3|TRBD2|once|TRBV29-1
TGCAGCGTTGAAGATTCTCAAGACGCTAGCGGGACGCCCCGACCCCCAGATACGCAGTATTTT
CSVEDSQDASGTPRPPDTQYF
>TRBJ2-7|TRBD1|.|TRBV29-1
TGCAGCCAGGATTCGGGACAGAGCTACGAGCAGTACTTC
CSQDSGQSYEQYF
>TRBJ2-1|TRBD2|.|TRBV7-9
TGTGCCAGCAGGTTCGGGACTAGCGGGGGGTCCCGTTTGGTCTTC
CASRFGTSGGSRLVF
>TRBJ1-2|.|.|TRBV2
TGTGCCAGCTGGGGCCTGGATAACTATGGCTACACCTTC
CASWGLDNYGYTF
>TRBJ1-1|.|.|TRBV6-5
TGTGCCAGCAGTTACTGGAACACAGTGAACACTGAAGCTTTCTTT
CASSYWNTVNTEAFF